A selection of T cell receptor beta chains follows, all from one sample in a study of OX40 agonist ivuxolimab in advanced cancers. Sequencing was performed with immunoSEQ multiplex PCR; in TCRdb, only in-frame clones are kept and a portion is missing. The table has around 53,000 clones, roughly nine tenths seen once. Sequences were derived from CD4+ or CD8+ T cells sorted from blood, sampled in a trial of the OX40 agonist ivuxolimab. These receptors all come from an adult with an advanced solid tumor such as melanoma, head and neck, liver or kidney cancer. The CDR3 runs from the conserved cysteine through the conserved F or W. The D gene is left open where the match is weak. Clone size appears in some rows only: once, few, many, or a class for an expanded clone.

cdr3_aa: CASRQGNYGYTF; cdr3_nt: TGTGCCAGTCGACAGGGGAACTATGGCTACACCTTC; d_call: TRBD1; v_call: TRBV19; clone_size: .; j_call: TRBJ1-2
cdr3_aa: CASRGVLAEAFF; cdr3_nt: TGTGCCAGCAGGGGGGTGTTAGCTGAAGCTTTCTTT; d_call: .; v_call: TRBV6-5; clone_size: .; j_call: TRBJ1-1
cdr3_aa: CASSLAIQSDEQFF; cdr3_nt: TGCGCCAGCAGCTTGGCCATCCAGAGCGATGAGCAGTTCTTC; d_call: .; v_call: TRBV5-1; clone_size: .; j_call: TRBJ2-1
cdr3_aa: CASSQEKNEVQGYTF; cdr3_nt: TGCGCCAGCAGCCAAGAGAAAAACGAGGTTCAGGGCTACACCTTC; d_call: .; v_call: TRBV4-1; clone_size: .; j_call: TRBJ1-2
cdr3_aa: CASSLTGTNQPQHF; cdr3_nt: TGCGCCAGCAGCTTGACAGGGACAAATCAGCCCCAGCATTTT; d_call: .; v_call: TRBV5-1; clone_size: few; j_call: TRBJ1-5
cdr3_aa: CASSQAGARVNEQFF; cdr3_nt: TGCGCCAGCAGCCAGGCGGGGGCGCGGGTCAATGAGCAGTTCTTC; d_call: .; v_call: TRBV5-1; clone_size: .; j_call: TRBJ2-1
cdr3_aa: CASRYIGGNTGELFF; cdr3_nt: TGTGCCAGCAGATACATAGGGGGGAACACCGGGGAGCTGTTTTTT; d_call: .; v_call: TRBV7-9; clone_size: .; j_call: TRBJ2-2
cdr3_aa: CASSPNFIAGEINTGELFF; cdr3_nt: TGTGCCAGCAGCCCTAATTTTATAGCGGGGGAGATAAACACCGGGGAGCTGTTTTTT; d_call: TRBD2; v_call: TRBV7-7; clone_size: .; j_call: TRBJ2-2
cdr3_aa: CASSVVPAGAYEQFF; cdr3_nt: TGTGCCAGCAGCGTAGTGCCAGCGGGGGCGTATGAGCAGTTCTTC; d_call: TRBD2; v_call: TRBV9; clone_size: .; j_call: TRBJ2-1
cdr3_aa: CASSLQGDEQFF; cdr3_nt: TGCGCCAGCAGCTTACAGGGGGATGAGCAGTTCTTC; d_call: TRBD1; v_call: TRBV5-1; clone_size: .; j_call: TRBJ2-1
cdr3_aa: CASLGTDTEAFF; cdr3_nt: TGTGCCAGCTTAGGGACAGACACTGAAGCTTTCTTT; d_call: TRBD1; v_call: TRBV25-1; clone_size: once; j_call: TRBJ1-1
cdr3_aa: CASRPRGAGNQPQHF; cdr3_nt: TGTGCCAGCAGGCCGCGGGGGGCGGGTAATCAGCCCCAGCATTTT; d_call: .; v_call: TRBV7-8; clone_size: .; j_call: TRBJ1-5
cdr3_aa: CASSPEVATNEKLFF; cdr3_nt: TGTGCCAGCAGTCCTGAAGTTGCAACTAATGAAAAACTGTTTTTT; d_call: .; v_call: TRBV6-1; clone_size: .; j_call: TRBJ1-4
cdr3_aa: CASSLSPSGGGQETQYF; cdr3_nt: TGTGCCAGCAGTTTATCCCCCTCGGGCGGGGGTCAAGAGACCCAGTACTTC; d_call: TRBD2; v_call: TRBV27; clone_size: .; j_call: TRBJ2-5
cdr3_aa: CASRGGLGNQPQHF; cdr3_nt: TGTGCCAGTAGGGGGGGCTTGGGCAATCAGCCCCAGCATTTT; d_call: .; v_call: TRBV19; clone_size: .; j_call: TRBJ1-5
cdr3_aa: CASSHTLLRQETQYF; cdr3_nt: TGTGCCAGCAGCCACACCCTTCTCCGGCAAGAGACCCAGTACTTC; d_call: .; v_call: TRBV6-5; clone_size: .; j_call: TRBJ2-5
cdr3_aa: CAWSPQWGRNQNYGYTF; cdr3_nt: TGTGCCTGGAGCCCACAGTGGGGGCGCAATCAGAACTATGGCTACACCTTC; d_call: .; v_call: TRBV30; clone_size: .; j_call: TRBJ1-2
cdr3_aa: CASSLGAGHFVGELFF; cdr3_nt: TGCGCCAGCAGCTTAGGAGCGGGTCATTTCGTCGGGGAGCTGTTTTTT; d_call: .; v_call: TRBV5-1; clone_size: .; j_call: TRBJ2-2
cdr3_aa: CASSLHSGLVQYF; cdr3_nt: TGTGCCAGCAGCCTTCATAGTGGGCTCGTGCAGTATTTT; d_call: .; v_call: TRBV14; clone_size: .; j_call: TRBJ2-3
cdr3_aa: CASTEGGSSTDTQYF; cdr3_nt: TGTGCCAGCACCGAGGGGGGGAGTAGCACAGATACGCAGTATTTT; d_call: .; v_call: TRBV6-1; clone_size: .; j_call: TRBJ2-3
cdr3_aa: CASSFQGSGGPGETQYF; cdr3_nt: TGTGCCAGCAGCTTCCAGGGTAGCGGGGGGCCGGGAGAGACCCAGTACTTC; d_call: TRBD2; v_call: TRBV7-6; clone_size: .; j_call: TRBJ2-5
cdr3_aa: CASSSPGPANYGYTF; cdr3_nt: TGTGCCAGCAGCTCTCCTGGGCCCGCTAACTATGGCTACACCTTC; d_call: .; v_call: TRBV5-4; clone_size: .; j_call: TRBJ1-2
cdr3_aa: CAWSWTSGAGTQYF; cdr3_nt: TGTGCCTGGAGTTGGACTAGCGGGGCTGGGACCCAGTACTTC; d_call: TRBD2; v_call: TRBV30; clone_size: .; j_call: TRBJ2-5
cdr3_aa: CAWSVQSYEQYF; cdr3_nt: TGTGCCTGGAGTGTACAATCATACGAGCAGTACTTC; d_call: .; v_call: TRBV30; clone_size: .; j_call: TRBJ2-7
cdr3_aa: CSVKGNTEAFF; cdr3_nt: TGCAGCGTTAAAGGGAACACTGAAGCTTTCTTT; d_call: .; v_call: TRBV29-1; clone_size: .; j_call: TRBJ1-1
cdr3_aa: CSVEIGQGNQPQHF; cdr3_nt: TGCAGCGTTGAAATCGGACAGGGAAATCAGCCCCAGCATTTT; d_call: TRBD1; v_call: TRBV29-1; clone_size: .; j_call: TRBJ1-5
cdr3_aa: CASSEMQAQNEKLFF; cdr3_nt: TGTGCCAGCAGCGAAATGCAGGCTCAAAATGAAAAACTGTTTTTT; d_call: .; v_call: TRBV6-1; clone_size: once; j_call: TRBJ1-4
cdr3_aa: CASSLAPIVEYYGYTF; cdr3_nt: TGTGCCAGCAGCTTGGCCCCGATTGTGGAGTACTATGGCTACACCTTC; d_call: .; v_call: TRBV5-5; clone_size: once; j_call: TRBJ1-2
cdr3_aa: CSGGAQGASEQYF; cdr3_nt: TGCAGCGGGGGGGCCCAGGGGGCTTCCGAGCAGTACTTC; d_call: TRBD1; v_call: TRBV29-1; clone_size: .; j_call: TRBJ2-7
cdr3_aa: CASSLELDSPLHF; cdr3_nt: TGCGCCAGCAGCTTGGAGCTTGATTCACCCCTCCACTTT; d_call: .; v_call: TRBV5-1; clone_size: .; j_call: TRBJ1-6
cdr3_aa: CASSPGDNTEQYF; cdr3_nt: TGTGCCAGCTCACCAGGTGATAATACCGAGCAGTACTTC; d_call: .; v_call: TRBV18; clone_size: few; j_call: TRBJ2-7
cdr3_aa: CASSSLAAEAFF; cdr3_nt: TGCGCCAGCAGCTCGTTGGCCGCTGAAGCTTTCTTT; d_call: .; v_call: TRBV5-1; clone_size: .; j_call: TRBJ1-1
cdr3_aa: CASSSVPRGGHTDTQYF; cdr3_nt: TGTGCCAGCAGCTCTGTCCCGCGAGGGGGTCACACAGATACGCAGTATTTT; d_call: .; v_call: TRBV7-3; clone_size: .; j_call: TRBJ2-3
cdr3_aa: CASSIMQGRKLFF; cdr3_nt: TGTGCCAGTAGTATTATGCAGGGGCGCAAACTGTTTTTT; d_call: .; v_call: TRBV19; clone_size: .; j_call: TRBJ1-4
cdr3_aa: CASSPGARRELFF; cdr3_nt: TGTGCCAGCTCACCCGGAGCCCGGAGGGAGCTGTTTTTT; d_call: .; v_call: TRBV18; clone_size: once; j_call: TRBJ2-2
cdr3_aa: CSVEGGGDYGYTF; cdr3_nt: TGCAGCGTTGAGGGAGGGGGTGACTATGGCTACACCTTC; d_call: .; v_call: TRBV29-1; clone_size: .; j_call: TRBJ1-2
cdr3_aa: CASSLDKVRGPNTEAFF; cdr3_nt: TGTGCCAGCTCATTGGACAAAGTGAGGGGGCCGAACACTGAAGCTTTCTTT; d_call: TRBD1; v_call: TRBV18; clone_size: .; j_call: TRBJ1-1
cdr3_aa: CASSLEGAGANVLTF; cdr3_nt: TGTGCCAGCAGCTTAGAGGGGGCTGGGGCCAACGTCCTGACTTTC; d_call: .; v_call: TRBV13; clone_size: .; j_call: TRBJ2-6
cdr3_aa: CASSLGQGGYGYTF; cdr3_nt: TGCGCCAGCAGCTTGGGACAGGGAGGCTATGGCTACACCTTC; d_call: TRBD1; v_call: TRBV5-1; clone_size: .; j_call: TRBJ1-2
cdr3_aa: CAISHGGPEAFF; cdr3_nt: TGTGCCATCAGTCACGGTGGACCTGAAGCTTTCTTT; d_call: .; v_call: TRBV10-3; clone_size: .; j_call: TRBJ1-1
cdr3_aa: CSVSKGDGSLYSGATGTEQFF; cdr3_nt: TGCAGCGTCTCCAAGGGAGATGGTTCCTTGTATAGCGGGGCAACCGGGACGGAGCAGTTCTTC; d_call: TRBD2; v_call: TRBV29-1; clone_size: .; j_call: TRBJ2-1
cdr3_aa: CASKEGAGTEAFF; cdr3_nt: TGTGCCAGCAAGGAGGGGGCGGGCACTGAAGCTTTCTTT; d_call: TRBD1; v_call: TRBV19; clone_size: .; j_call: TRBJ1-1
cdr3_aa: CASSPPGAQETQYF; cdr3_nt: TGCGCCAGCAGCCCCCCCGGGGCCCAAGAGACCCAGTACTTC; d_call: .; v_call: TRBV5-1; clone_size: .; j_call: TRBJ2-5
cdr3_aa: CATQTGYEQYF; cdr3_nt: TGTGCCACCCAGACAGGGTACGAGCAGTACTTC; d_call: TRBD1; v_call: TRBV6-5; clone_size: .; j_call: TRBJ2-7
cdr3_aa: CASSISSDRSDTQYF; cdr3_nt: TGTGCCAGCTCCATCTCGTCCGATCGGTCAGATACGCAGTATTTT; d_call: .; v_call: TRBV18; clone_size: .; j_call: TRBJ2-3
cdr3_aa: CAWSVSGGNTIYF; cdr3_nt: TGTGCCTGGAGTGTCAGTGGAGGAAACACCATATATTTT; d_call: .; v_call: TRBV30; clone_size: once; j_call: TRBJ1-3
cdr3_aa: CASSPPLTGTTEAFF; cdr3_nt: TGTGCCAGCAGCCCACCATTAACAGGGACCACTGAAGCTTTCTTT; d_call: .; v_call: TRBV13; clone_size: .; j_call: TRBJ1-1
cdr3_aa: CASRGGAWPSSAYEQYF; cdr3_nt: TGCGCCAGCAGGGGGGGCGCTTGGCCCTCTAGCGCCTACGAGCAGTACTTC; d_call: .; v_call: TRBV23-1; clone_size: .; j_call: TRBJ2-7
cdr3_aa: CASSLRAPWKEETQYF; cdr3_nt: TGTGCCAGCAGTTTGCGGGCTCCCTGGAAGGAAGAGACCCAGTACTTC; d_call: .; v_call: TRBV6-5; clone_size: .; j_call: TRBJ2-5